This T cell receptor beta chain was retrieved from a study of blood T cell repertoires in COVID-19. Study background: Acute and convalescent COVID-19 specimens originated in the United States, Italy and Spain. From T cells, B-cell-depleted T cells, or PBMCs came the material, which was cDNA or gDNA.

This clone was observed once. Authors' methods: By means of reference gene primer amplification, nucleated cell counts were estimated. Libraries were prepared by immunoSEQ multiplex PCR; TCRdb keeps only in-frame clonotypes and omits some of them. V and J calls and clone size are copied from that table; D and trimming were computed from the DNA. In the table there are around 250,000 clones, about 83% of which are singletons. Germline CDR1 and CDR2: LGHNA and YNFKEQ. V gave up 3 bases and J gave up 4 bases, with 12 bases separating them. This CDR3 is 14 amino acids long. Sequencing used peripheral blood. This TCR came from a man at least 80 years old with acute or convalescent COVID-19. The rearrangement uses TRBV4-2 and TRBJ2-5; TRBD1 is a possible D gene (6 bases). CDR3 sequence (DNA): TGTGCCAGCAGCCAGTCTCAGGGGTTAGAGACCCAGTACTTC. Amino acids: CASSQSQGLETQYF.